This T cell receptor beta chain was sequenced for a study of T cell responses to AZD1222 COVID-19 vaccine. The germline V gene encodes CDR1 SEHNR and CDR2 FQNEAQ (reference sequence). The CDR3 runs to 11 residues. The V end lost 3 bases, the J end lost 6 bases, and 3 bases lay between the germline ends. General study points: There were repertoire samples only from the period after the peak T cell response.

The repertoire was sequenced with immunoSEQ multiplex PCR; TCRdb's copy has only in-frame clones and lacks some. This table has under 150,000 clones, about 90% appearing once. Of note for this clone: Its antigen remains unidentified.

This receptor was identified in an adult in good health. The source was peripheral blood, collected on day 0 of AZD1222 vaccination. The chain links TRBV7-9 to TRBJ2-1; no reliable D call. CDR3 protein: CASSFSNEQFF. The CDR3 DNA follows: TGTGCCAGCAGCTTTTCCAATGAGCAGTTCTTC.